This T cell receptor (beta chain) was captured in a study of beta chain features in type 1 diabetes. Study observations and caveats: Among all four CD4+ subsets, Type 1 diabetes patients had TCRB CDR3s that were moderately but significantly shorter. Any HLA-type effect on TCRB rearrangement remained unresolved here. Type 1 diabetes patients had fewer VDJ junction insertions and more deletions.

Stem cell-like memory, regulatory, central memory and naive CD4+ cells were sorted via CD45RO/CCR7/CD25/CD127/CD95/CD27. Notes on this clone: Its antigen is not identified.

This CDR3 contains 13 residues. The V gene end was trimmed by 7 bases and the J gene end by 4 bases; junction bases not matched to a gene: 2. The germline V gene has CDR1 LNHDA and CDR2 SQIVND (reference sequence). Every isolated RNA sample was fully reverse transcribed, so sequencing captured expressed TCRB transcripts. Some 3.6 million reads on average were seen across naive, central memory and regulatory T cell samples. Measured with immunoSEQ multiplex PCR; TCRdb has only the in-frame clones, and not every one. The repertoire holds nearly 700,000 clones, with under 15% as singletons. The sequence was collected from a man aged 18 to 30 with type 1 diabetes. This chain connects TRBV19 to TRBJ1-2; the match to TRBD1 covers 11 bases. Sequenced input: naive CD4+ T cells from blood. CDR3 residues: CASIGTGGYGYTF. CDR3 DNA: TGTGCCAGTATTGGGACAGGGGGCTATGGCTACACCTTC.